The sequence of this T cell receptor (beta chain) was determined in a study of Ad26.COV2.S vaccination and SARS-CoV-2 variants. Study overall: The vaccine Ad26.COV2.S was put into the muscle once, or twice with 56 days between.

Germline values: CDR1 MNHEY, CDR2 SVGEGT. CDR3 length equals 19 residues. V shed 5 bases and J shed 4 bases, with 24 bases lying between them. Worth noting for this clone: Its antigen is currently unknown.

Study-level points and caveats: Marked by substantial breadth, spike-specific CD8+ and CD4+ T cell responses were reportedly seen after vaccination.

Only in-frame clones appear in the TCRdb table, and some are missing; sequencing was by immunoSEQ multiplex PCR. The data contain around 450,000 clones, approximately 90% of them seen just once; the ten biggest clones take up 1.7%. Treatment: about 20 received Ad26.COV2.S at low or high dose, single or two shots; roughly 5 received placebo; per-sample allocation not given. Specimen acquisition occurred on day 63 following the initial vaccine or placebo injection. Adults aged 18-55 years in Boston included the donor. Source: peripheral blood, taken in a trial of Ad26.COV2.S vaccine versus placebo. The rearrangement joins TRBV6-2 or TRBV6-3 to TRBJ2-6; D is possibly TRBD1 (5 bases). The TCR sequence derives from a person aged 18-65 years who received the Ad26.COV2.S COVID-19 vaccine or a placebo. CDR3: CASSDTTGPVLWGANVLTF. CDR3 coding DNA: TGTGCCAGCAGTGACACAACAGGTCCTGTACTGTGGGGGGCCAACGTCCTGACTTTC.